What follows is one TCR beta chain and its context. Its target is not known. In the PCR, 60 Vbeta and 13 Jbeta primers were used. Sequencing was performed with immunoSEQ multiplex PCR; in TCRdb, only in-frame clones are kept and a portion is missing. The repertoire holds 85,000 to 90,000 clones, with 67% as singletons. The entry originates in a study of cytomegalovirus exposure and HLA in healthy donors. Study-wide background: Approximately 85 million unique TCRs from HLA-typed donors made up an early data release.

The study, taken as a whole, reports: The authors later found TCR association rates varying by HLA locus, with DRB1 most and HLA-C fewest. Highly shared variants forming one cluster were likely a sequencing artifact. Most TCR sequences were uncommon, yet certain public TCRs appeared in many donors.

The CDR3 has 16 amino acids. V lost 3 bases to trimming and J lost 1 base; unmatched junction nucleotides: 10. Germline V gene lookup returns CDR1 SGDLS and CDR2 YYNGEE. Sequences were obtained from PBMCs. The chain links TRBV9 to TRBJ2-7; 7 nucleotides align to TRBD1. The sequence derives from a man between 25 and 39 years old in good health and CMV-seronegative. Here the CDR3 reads CASSASPGTVSYEQYF. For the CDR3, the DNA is TGTGCCAGCAGCGCATCACCCGGGACAGTATCCTACGAGCAGTACTTC.